One and the same sample provided the 11 T cell receptor beta chains below, sequenced in a study of neurological immune-mediated disorders. TCRdb re-analysed the 5' RACE reads in MiXCR, keeping a single row per CDR3 protein. The sample contains 40,000 to 45,000 distinct CDR3 sequences, around 6% of which appear only once. The sequenced sample was CD4+ T cells from blood. These TCRs come from a woman between 40 and 55 years old in good health.

In this sample, this clonotype turned up many times. The gene calls are TRBV3-1 and TRBJ2-3; 10 bases are a match to TRBD2. Germline assignment: CDR1 LGHDT and CDR2 YNNKEL (reference sequence). The V segment lost 4 bases and the J segment 4 bases; nucleotides outside the gene matches: 17. The CDR3 is 19 residues long. The CDR3 is CASSPPWTSGTLEADTQYF. CDR3 DNA: TGTGCCAGCAGCCCCCCATGGACTAGCGGAACACTCGAGGCAGATACGCAGTATTTT.

This clonotype was seen at least ten times. The rearrangement uses TRBV2 and TRBJ2-5; D is undetermined. The V and J ends lost 7 bases and 2 bases respectively, with 20 bases between them. CDR1 is SNHLY, CDR2 FYNNEI, per germline. CDR3 length equals 16 residues. CDR3 coding DNA: TGTGCCAGCACCCCCCTTGGCCAGCGCCCTCAAGAGACCCAGTACTTC. The encoded protein is CASTPLGQRPQETQYF.

This clonotype occurred many times. This chain connects TRBV4-3 to TRBJ2-3; the D gene could be TRBD1 or TRBD2 (5 bases each). Trimming took off 0 bases at V and 0 bases at J, with 16 bases between the two ends. In germline, CDR1 is LGHNA, CDR2 YSLEER. CDR3 length: 18 amino acids. CDR3 DNA sequence: TGCGCCAGCAGCCAAGATCGAGGGGTCCCAACTAGCACAGATACGCAGTATTTT. It specifies CASSQDRGVPTSTDTQYF.

This chain connects TRBV20-1 to TRBJ2-1; 11 positions agree with TRBD2. The CDR3 sequence is 14 residues long. Germline V lookup: CDR1 DFQATT, CDR2 SNEGSKA (reference sequence). The ends lost 4 bases at V and 3 bases at J; junction bases unmatched: 2. The CDR3 here is CSANGLAGYNEQFF. CDR3 nucleotide sequence: TGCAGTGCTAATGGACTAGCGGGCTACAATGAGCAGTTCTTC.

The V call is TRBV20-1, the J call TRBJ2-5; 10 bases line up with TRBD1. This CDR3 comprises 13 residues. V shed 1 base and J 4 bases; nucleotides not matched to a gene: 0. Germline V CDR1 and CDR2: DFQATT, SNEGSKA (reference sequence). This CDR3 reads CSARGQGAETQYF. CDR3 DNA sequence: TGCAGTGCTAGAGGACAGGGGGCAGAGACCCAGTACTTC.

This clonotype was found many times. The chain couples TRBV5-5 to TRBJ2-1; no definite D call. The CDR3 consists of 15 residues. With 4 bases removed from V and 0 bases from J, the gap between germline ends came to 11 bases. Looked up from germline, CDR1 is SGHKS and CDR2 is YYEKEE (reference sequence). CDR3 DNA sequence: TGTGCCAGCAGCAGCTATGGAGTCTCCTACAATGAGCAGTTCTTC. Amino acids: CASSSYGVSYNEQFF.

This clonotype was detected many times. The chain combines TRBV20-1 with TRBJ1-2, with 8 bases identical to TRBD1. V was pared by 6 bases and J by 4 bases, with 13 bases of the junction left unmatched. CDR1 DFQATT and CDR2 SNEGSKA come from the germline V gene (reference sequence). There are 15 residues in the CDR3. CDR3 nucleotides: TGCAGTGCAGCCCCCGAGACAGGGGTCGGCTATGGCTACACCTTC. Amino acid sequence: CSAAPETGVGYGYTF.

The chain carries TRBV29-1 and TRBJ1-2, with D tentatively TRBD1 (5 bases). Trimming took off 4 bases at V and 1 base at J, with 13 bases between the two ends. CDR3 length: 14 residues. The V gene's germline CDR1 is SQVTM and CDR2 ANQGSEA. The CDR3, as DNA: TGCAGCGTTGCCTGGGCAGGGATTAACTATGGCTACACCTTC. Protein product: CSVAWAGINYGYTF.

Judged by abundance, this clonotype is medium-sized. The chain uses TRBV5-1 and TRBJ2-3, with D possibly being TRBD1 (6 bases). From germline, CDR1 is SGHRS and CDR2 YFSETQ. V lost 7 bases to trimming and J lost 5 bases, with 20 bases between them. The CDR3 is 15 residues long. The CDR3 reads CASSLPRGQLDTQYF. The CDR3 coding sequence is TGCGCCAGCTCCCTTCCCCGGGGACAACTAGATACGCAGTATTTT.

This clonotype came up many times. CDR3 nucleotides: TGTGCCAGCAGTCCAAGAGGGACAGGGTTGGGGAATGAGCAGTTCTTC. This gives the protein CASSPRGTGLGNEQFF. This chain connects TRBV27 to TRBJ2-1; 9 bases fit TRBD1. V gave up 5 bases and J gave up 7 bases; unmatched junction bases: 12. The V gene's germline CDR1 is MNHEY and CDR2 SMNVEV (reference sequence). The CDR3 consists of 16 residues.

This clonotype was recorded many times. The chain couples TRBV4-1 to TRBJ2-3; unclear D gene. V was trimmed by 2 bases and J by 1 base, leaving 4 bases between them. Germline V gene sequence: CDR1 MGHRA, CDR2 YSYEKL. The CDR3 runs 13 residues. Here the CDR3 reads CASSQQGTDTQYF. The CDR3 DNA follows: TGCGCCAGCAGCCAACAGGGCACAGATACGCAGTATTTT.